One and the same sample provided the 2 T cell receptor beta chains below, sequenced in a study of shared clonotypes between healthy human individuals. Method: immunoSEQ multiplex PCR; TCRdb's copy keeps in-frame clones and lacks some. This sample has approximately 1.1 million clones, with about 84% found just once. The sequenced material came from memory CD4+ T cells from PBMCs. The subset: CD45RA-negative fraction. The receptors were gathered from a man aged 18 to 29 in good health. Some clones in this sample may be carry-over from other donors' samples.

The V call is TRBV7-8, the J call TRBJ2-2; D gene unclear. The CDR3 has 11 amino acids. The V gene lost 6 bases and the J gene lost 4 bases, with 3 bases spanning the gap. Per the germline V gene, CDR1 is SGHVS and CDR2 is FQNEAQ. The CDR3 region is CASRITGELFF. The CDR3 region has the DNA TGTGCCAGCAGAATCACCGGGGAGCTGTTTTTT.

This clone was observed a handful of times. The chain links TRBV18 to TRBJ2-1, with 7 bases that match TRBD1. The CDR3 has 12 amino acids. Germline V gene lookup returns CDR1 KGHSH and CDR2 LQKENI. The trim removed 6 bases at V and 12 bases at J, leaving 8 bases unmatched. CDR3 in amino acids: CASSDWDSAQFF. CDR3 DNA sequence: TGTGCCAGCTCCGACTGGGACAGCGCGCAGTTCTTC.